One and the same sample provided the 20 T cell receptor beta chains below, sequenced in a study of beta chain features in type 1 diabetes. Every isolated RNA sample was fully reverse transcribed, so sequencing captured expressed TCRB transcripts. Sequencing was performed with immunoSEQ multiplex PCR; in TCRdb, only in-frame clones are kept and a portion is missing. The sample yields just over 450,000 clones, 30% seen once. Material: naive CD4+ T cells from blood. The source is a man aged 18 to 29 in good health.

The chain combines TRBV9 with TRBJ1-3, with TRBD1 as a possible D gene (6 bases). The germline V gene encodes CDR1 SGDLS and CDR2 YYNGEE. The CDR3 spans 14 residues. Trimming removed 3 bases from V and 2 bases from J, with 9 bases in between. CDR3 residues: CASSDRETGNTIYF. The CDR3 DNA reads TGTGCCAGCAGCGACAGGGAAACTGGAAACACCATATATTTT.

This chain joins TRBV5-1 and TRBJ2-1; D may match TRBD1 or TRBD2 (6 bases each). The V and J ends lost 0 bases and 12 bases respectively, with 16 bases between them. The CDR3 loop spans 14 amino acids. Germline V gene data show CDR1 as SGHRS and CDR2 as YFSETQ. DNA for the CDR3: TGCGCCAGCAGCTTGGAACAGGGAGGCATAGGGCAGTTCTTC. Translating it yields CASSLEQGGIGQFF.

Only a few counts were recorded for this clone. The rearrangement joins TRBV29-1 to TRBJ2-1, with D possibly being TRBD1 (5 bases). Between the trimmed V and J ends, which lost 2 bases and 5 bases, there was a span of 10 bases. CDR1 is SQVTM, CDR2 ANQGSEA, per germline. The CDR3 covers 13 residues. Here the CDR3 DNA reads TGCAGCGTTGAATTGGGGCTAGACAATGAGCAGTTCTTC. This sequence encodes CSVELGLDNEQFF.

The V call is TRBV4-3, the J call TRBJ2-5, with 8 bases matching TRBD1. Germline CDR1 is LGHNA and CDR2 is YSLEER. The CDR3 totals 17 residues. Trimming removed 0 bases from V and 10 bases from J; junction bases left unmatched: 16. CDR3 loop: CASSQDHRDRRPRGQYF. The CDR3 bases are TGCGCCAGCAGCCAAGACCACCGGGACAGGCGACCACGGGGCCAGTACTTC.

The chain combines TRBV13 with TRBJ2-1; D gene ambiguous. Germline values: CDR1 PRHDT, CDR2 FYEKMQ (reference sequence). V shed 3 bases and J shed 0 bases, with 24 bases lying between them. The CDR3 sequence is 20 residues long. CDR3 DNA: TGTGCCAGCAGCTTCCATGGGTTTAGAACACCCACAAGCTCCTACAATGAGCAGTTCTTC. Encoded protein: CASSFHGFRTPTSSYNEQFF.

DNA for the CDR3: TGTGCCAGCAGGACTAGCGGGAGAGATGAGCAGTTCTTC. Protein: CASRTSGRDEQFF. The chain recombines TRBV27 with TRBJ2-1; 12 bases are shared with TRBD2. CDR1 MNHEY and CDR2 SMNVEV come from the germline V gene (reference sequence). J lost 8 bases, V lost 6 bases, and 2 bases had no gene match. CDR3 size: 13 residues.

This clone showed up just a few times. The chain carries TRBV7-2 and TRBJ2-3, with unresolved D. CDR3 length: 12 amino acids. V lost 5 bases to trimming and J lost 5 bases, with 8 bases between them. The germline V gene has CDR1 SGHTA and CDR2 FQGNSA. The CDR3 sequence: CASSLLKDTQYF. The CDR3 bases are TGTGCCAGCAGCCTCCTCAAAGATACGCAGTATTTT.

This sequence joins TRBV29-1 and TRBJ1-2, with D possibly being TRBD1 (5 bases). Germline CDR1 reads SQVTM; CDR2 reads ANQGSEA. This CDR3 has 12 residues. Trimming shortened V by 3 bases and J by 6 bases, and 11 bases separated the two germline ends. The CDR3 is CSVDKGADGYTF. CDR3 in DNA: TGCAGCGTTGATAAAGGGGCCGATGGCTACACCTTC.

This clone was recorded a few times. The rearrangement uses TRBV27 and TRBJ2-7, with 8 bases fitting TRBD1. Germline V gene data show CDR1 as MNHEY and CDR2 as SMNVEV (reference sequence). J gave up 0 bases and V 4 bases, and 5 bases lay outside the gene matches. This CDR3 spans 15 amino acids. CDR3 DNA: TGTGCCAGCAGTTCCTGGACAGGGCTCTCCTACGAGCAGTACTTC. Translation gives CASSSWTGLSYEQYF.

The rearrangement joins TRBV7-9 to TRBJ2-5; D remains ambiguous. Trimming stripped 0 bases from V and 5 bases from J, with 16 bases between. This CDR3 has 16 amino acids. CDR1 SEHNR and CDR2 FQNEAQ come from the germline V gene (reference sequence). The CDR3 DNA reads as TGTGCCAGCAGCTTAGCACCTGGGGATGGGGATGAGACCCAGTACTTC. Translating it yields CASSLAPGDGDETQYF.

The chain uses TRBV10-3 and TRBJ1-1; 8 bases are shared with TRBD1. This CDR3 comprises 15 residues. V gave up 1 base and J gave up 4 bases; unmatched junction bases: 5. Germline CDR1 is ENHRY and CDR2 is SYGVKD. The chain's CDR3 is CAISEYTGGSTEAFF. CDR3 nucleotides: TGTGCCATCAGTGAGTATACAGGGGGGTCCACTGAAGCTTTCTTT.

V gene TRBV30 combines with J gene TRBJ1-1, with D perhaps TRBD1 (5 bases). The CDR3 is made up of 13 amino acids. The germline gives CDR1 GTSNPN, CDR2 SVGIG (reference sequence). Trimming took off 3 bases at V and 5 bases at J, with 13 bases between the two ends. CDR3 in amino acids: CAWRGTPRTEAFF. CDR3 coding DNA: TGTGCCTGGAGGGGGACGCCCCGAACTGAAGCTTTCTTT.

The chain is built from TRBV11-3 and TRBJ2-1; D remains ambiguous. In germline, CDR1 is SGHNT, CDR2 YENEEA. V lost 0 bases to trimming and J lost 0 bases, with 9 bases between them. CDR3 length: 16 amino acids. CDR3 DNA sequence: TGTGCCAGCAGCTTAGACCCGCGAAGCTCCTACAATGAGCAGTTCTTC. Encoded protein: CASSLDPRSSYNEQFF.

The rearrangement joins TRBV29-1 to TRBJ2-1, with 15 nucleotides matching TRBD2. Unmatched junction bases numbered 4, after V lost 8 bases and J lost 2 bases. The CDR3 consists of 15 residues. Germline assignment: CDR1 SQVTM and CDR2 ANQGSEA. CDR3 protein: CSLGLAGGPYNEQFF. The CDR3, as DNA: TGCAGCTTGGGACTAGCGGGAGGCCCCTACAATGAGCAGTTCTTC.

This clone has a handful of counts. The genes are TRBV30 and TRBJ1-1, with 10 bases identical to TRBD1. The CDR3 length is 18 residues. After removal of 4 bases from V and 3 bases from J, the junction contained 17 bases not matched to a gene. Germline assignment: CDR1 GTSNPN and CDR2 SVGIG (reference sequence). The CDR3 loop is CAWIGVGSTGGKYTEAFF. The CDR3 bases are TGTGCCTGGATAGGTGTGGGGTCGACAGGGGGCAAGTACACTGAAGCTTTCTTT.

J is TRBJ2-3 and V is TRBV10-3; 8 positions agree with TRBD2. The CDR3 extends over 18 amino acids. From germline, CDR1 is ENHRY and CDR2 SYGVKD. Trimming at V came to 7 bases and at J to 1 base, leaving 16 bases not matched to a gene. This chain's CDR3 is CAIKPGLGLNAGTDTQYF. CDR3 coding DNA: TGTGCCATCAAACCGGGACTAGGTTTAAATGCTGGCACAGATACGCAGTATTTT.

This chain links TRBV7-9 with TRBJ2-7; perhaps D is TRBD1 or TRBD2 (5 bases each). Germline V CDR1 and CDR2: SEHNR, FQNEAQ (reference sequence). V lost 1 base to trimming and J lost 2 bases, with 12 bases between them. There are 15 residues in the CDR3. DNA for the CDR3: TGTGCCAGCAGCTTAGTCGGGGCCCCTACCTACGAGCAGTACTTC. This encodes CASSLVGAPTYEQYF.

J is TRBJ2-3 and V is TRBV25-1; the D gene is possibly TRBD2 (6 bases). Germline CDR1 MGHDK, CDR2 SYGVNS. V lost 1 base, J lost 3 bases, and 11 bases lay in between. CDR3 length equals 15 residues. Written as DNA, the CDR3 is TGTGCCAGCAGTGAATCAATCGGGAGAACAGATACGCAGTATTTT. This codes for CASSESIGRTDTQYF. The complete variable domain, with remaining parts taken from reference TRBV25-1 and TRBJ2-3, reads EADIYQTPRYLVIGTGKKITLECSQTMGHDKMYWYQQDPGMELHLIHYSYGVNSTEKGDLSSESTVSRIRTEHFPLTLESARPSHTSQYLCASSESIGRTDTQYFGPGTRLTVL.

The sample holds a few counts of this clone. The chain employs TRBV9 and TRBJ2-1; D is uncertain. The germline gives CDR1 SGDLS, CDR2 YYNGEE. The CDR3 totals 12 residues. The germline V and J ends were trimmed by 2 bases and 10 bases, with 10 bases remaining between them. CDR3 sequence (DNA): TGTGCCAGCAGCGTTATGAGAACCGAGCAGTTCTTC. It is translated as CASSVMRTEQFF.

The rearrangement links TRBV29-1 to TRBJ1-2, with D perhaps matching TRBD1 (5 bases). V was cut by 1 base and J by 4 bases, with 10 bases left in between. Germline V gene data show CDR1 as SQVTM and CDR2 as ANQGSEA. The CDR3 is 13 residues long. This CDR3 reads CSVEVSQGYGYTF. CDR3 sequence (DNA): TGCAGCGTTGAAGTCTCCCAGGGCTATGGCTACACCTTC.